These T cell receptor beta chains were read from a single sample in a study of blood T cell repertoires in COVID-19. Sequencing was performed with immunoSEQ multiplex PCR; in TCRdb, only in-frame clones are kept and a portion is missing. The sample carries 72,000 or so clones, approximately 85% recorded once. The source material was peripheral blood. These receptors all stem from a woman older than 75 with active or convalescent COVID-19. The CDR3 runs from the conserved cysteine through the conserved F or W. Fields, in order: V gene, clone size, CDR3 protein. Not all rows give a size; the values are once, few, many and, for expanded clones, a class.

v_gene: TRBV29-1; abundance: .; CDR3aa: CSARTGGDTEAFF
v_gene: TRBV13; abundance: .; CDR3aa: CASSRGLAGGITDTQYF
v_gene: TRBV30; abundance: .; CDR3aa: CAWSVQVTVPSEQFF
v_gene: TRBV15; abundance: .; CDR3aa: CATSPQRGGSDEQFF
v_gene: TRBV30; abundance: .; CDR3aa: CAWGAGGTDTQYF
v_gene: TRBV21-1; abundance: few; CDR3aa: CASPQGAGNTIYF
v_gene: TRBV5-1; abundance: .; CDR3aa: CASSPWGQAKNIQYF
v_gene: TRBV6-2/TRBV6-3; abundance: .; CDR3aa: CASSDRGSQPQHF
v_gene: TRBV2; abundance: .; CDR3aa: CATAGLGYEQYF
v_gene: TRBV11-3; abundance: .; CDR3aa: CASSPRTSGGVDTQYF
v_gene: TRBV28; abundance: many; CDR3aa: CASSRNTGRLDEKLFF
v_gene: TRBV2; abundance: .; CDR3aa: CASSPGSGGYTGELFF
v_gene: TRBV5-1; abundance: few; CDR3aa: CASSEQGQGFQPQHF
v_gene: TRBV5-4; abundance: .; CDR3aa: CASSLVAVTASGANVLTF
v_gene: TRBV4-3; abundance: .; CDR3aa: CASSQEQGYQPQHF
v_gene: TRBV12-5; abundance: .; CDR3aa: CASGPPLSDPDSKTYEQYF
v_gene: TRBV19; abundance: .; CDR3aa: CASSAQGFGANVLTF
v_gene: TRBV7-9; abundance: .; CDR3aa: CASSLEGGGYGYTF
v_gene: TRBV3-1/TRBV3-2; abundance: .; CDR3aa: CASSHRTGSGNTIYF
v_gene: TRBV19; abundance: .; CDR3aa: CASSTGGVETQYF
v_gene: TRBV28; abundance: few; CDR3aa: CASSYPGTGGVTDTQYF
v_gene: TRBV6-5; abundance: .; CDR3aa: CASSPLSVETQYF
v_gene: TRBV7-2; abundance: .; CDR3aa: CASSLALGSTDTQYF
v_gene: TRBV28; abundance: .; CDR3aa: CASSLWITANTGELFF
v_gene: TRBV27; abundance: .; CDR3aa: CASSLIPFYEQYF
v_gene: TRBV7-2; abundance: .; CDR3aa: CASSFGTGHGYGYTF
v_gene: TRBV7-6; abundance: .; CDR3aa: CASTESRGDSNEKLFF
v_gene: TRBV6-5; abundance: .; CDR3aa: CASTRDRWETQYF
v_gene: TRBV6-1; abundance: .; CDR3aa: CASSEFLDNEQFF
v_gene: TRBV7-2; abundance: .; CDR3aa: CASSLDRSQETQYF
v_gene: TRBV15; abundance: .; CDR3aa: CATSRENPGSRNEKLFF
v_gene: TRBV2; abundance: .; CDR3aa: CASKGTGGREKLFF
v_gene: TRBV4-2; abundance: .; CDR3aa: CASSQETRGGIDTQYF
v_gene: TRBV28; abundance: .; CDR3aa: CASSGAQGDTQYF
v_gene: TRBV6-6; abundance: .; CDR3aa: CASSLPGQGSFF
v_gene: TRBV30; abundance: .; CDR3aa: CAWSVTLAGGFNNEQFF
v_gene: TRBV3-1/TRBV3-2; abundance: .; CDR3aa: CASSQGLLQETQYF
v_gene: TRBV19; abundance: .; CDR3aa: CASSNQVDTQYF
v_gene: TRBV7-2; abundance: .; CDR3aa: CASSVDSENYGYTF
v_gene: TRBV4-1; abundance: .; CDR3aa: CASSQEASGGAKYNEQFF
v_gene: TRBV19; abundance: once; CDR3aa: CASSIVDRGIGSPLHF
v_gene: TRBV11-3; abundance: .; CDR3aa: CASSSGQGDTEAFF
v_gene: TRBV11-3; abundance: .; CDR3aa: CASSQSRGYETQYF
v_gene: TRBV6-2/TRBV6-3; abundance: .; CDR3aa: CASSDGQQVATNEKLFF
v_gene: TRBV19; abundance: .; CDR3aa: CATNSRGAGTQYF
v_gene: TRBV5-1; abundance: .; CDR3aa: CASSLVSGNAEAFF
v_gene: TRBV6-5; abundance: .; CDR3aa: CATPAGVVRDYGYTF
v_gene: TRBV7-2; abundance: few; CDR3aa: CASSLATGNNSPLHF
v_gene: TRBV7-9; abundance: once; CDR3aa: CASSLASGAVGKLFF
v_gene: TRBV18; abundance: .; CDR3aa: CASSPRTSPDTQYF
v_gene: TRBV6-5; abundance: few; CDR3aa: CATGDRVGGYTF
v_gene: TRBV9; abundance: .; CDR3aa: CASSVGLAASYEQYF
v_gene: TRBV5-1; abundance: few; CDR3aa: CASWRGGPGNEQFF
v_gene: TRBV7-2; abundance: .; CDR3aa: CASILDRGTFNEQFF
v_gene: TRBV28; abundance: .; CDR3aa: CASSASQGRFTEAFF
v_gene: TRBV27; abundance: .; CDR3aa: CASSQNRGTDTQYF
v_gene: TRBV7-2; abundance: .; CDR3aa: CASSSDGGSEKLFF
v_gene: TRBV19; abundance: .; CDR3aa: CASSQINQVEQYF
v_gene: TRBV7-9; abundance: .; CDR3aa: CASSTGFLETQYF